The 8 T cell receptor beta chains given below trace back to one sample, sequenced in a study of shared T cell receptors in the human thymus. The data were produced by immunoSEQ multiplex PCR, yet TCRdb's version contains in-frame clones alone and is incomplete. The sample includes roughly 560,000 clones, 70% to 80% of them seen just once. The same data also went into a second study, on human thymus T cells.

The sample taken for sequencing was thymocytes. These TCRs come from a boy younger than two with a congenital heart defect.

The chain recombines TRBV27 with TRBJ2-5, with 7 bases matching TRBD2. V shed 2 bases and J 5 bases; nucleotides not matched to a gene: 8. The germline CDR1 and CDR2 sequences are MNHEY and SMNVEV (reference sequence). This CDR3 is built from 15 residues. CDR3 sequence reads: CASSLNSGGEETQYF. CDR3 in DNA: TGTGCCAGCAGTTTAAACTCGGGAGGCGAGGAGACCCAGTACTTC.

V usage is TRBV9 and J usage is TRBJ2-3, with 8 bases identical to TRBD1. The CDR3 runs 17 residues. Germline V gene sequence: CDR1 SGDLS, CDR2 YYNGEE. With V trimmed by 3 bases and J by 4 bases, 13 bases remained unmatched. As DNA, the CDR3 is TGTGCCAGCAGCGCAGGGGGCCCGACGGTGATTGCAGATACGCAGTATTTT. Amino acids: CASSAGGPTVIADTQYF.

The chain links TRBV4-1 to TRBJ1-5, with 9 bases aligning to TRBD1. The junction had 5 bases not matched to a gene; V was cut back by 0 bases and J by 5 bases. CDR1 is MGHRA and CDR2 is YSYEKL in the germline V gene. The CDR3 has 16 residues. In DNA, the CDR3 is TGCGCCAGCAGCCAAGAGGGGACAGGGTCTTATCAGCCCCAGCATTTT. Translated, it gives CASSQEGTGSYQPQHF.

V and J are TRBV7-9 and TRBJ2-1, with 10 bases that match TRBD2. V was pared by 6 bases and J by 5 bases, with 7 bases of the junction left unmatched. The length of the CDR3 is 15 residues. Germline CDR1 SEHNR, CDR2 FQNEAQ (reference sequence). The CDR3 is CASSRGLADNNEQFF. The CDR3 nucleotides read TGTGCCAGCAGTCGAGGACTAGCGGACAACAATGAGCAGTTCTTC.

There are a few counts of this clone. The genes are TRBV19 and TRBJ2-1, with D hard to call. V was cut by 5 bases and J by 5 bases, with 7 bases left in between. Germline V lookup: CDR1 LNHDA, CDR2 SQIVND (reference sequence). The CDR3 is 12 residues long. The CDR3 protein is CASSGPHNEQFF. Here the CDR3 DNA reads TGTGCCAGTAGTGGGCCACACAATGAGCAGTTCTTC.

This clone has only a few counts. This rearrangement joins TRBV4-1 to TRBJ2-2; 13 bases map to TRBD2. The junction had 8 bases not matched to a gene; V was cut back by 4 bases and J by 3 bases. Looked up from germline, CDR1 is MGHRA and CDR2 is YSYEKL. The CDR3 has 18 amino acids. The CDR3 loop reads CASSPRTSGSPDTGELFF. CDR3 DNA: TGCGCCAGCAGCCCCCGGACTAGCGGGAGTCCCGACACCGGGGAGCTGTTTTTT.

The rearrangement uses TRBV4-2 and TRBJ2-2; no reliable D call. The CDR3 has 12 residues. V shed 0 bases and J shed 8 bases, with 4 bases lying between them. Germline CDR1 LGHNA, CDR2 YNFKEQ. The CDR3 is CASSQDYGELFF. The CDR3 region has the DNA TGTGCCAGCAGCCAAGATTATGGGGAGCTGTTTTTT.

The genes are TRBV4-3 and TRBJ1-3; D is uncertain. Trimming left V 4 bases short and J 0 bases short, with 13 bases between. Germline-derived CDR1 and CDR2 are LGHNA and YSLEER. The CDR3 is 16 residues long. CDR3 sequence reads: CASSRTPHISGNTIYF. Written as DNA, the CDR3 is TGCGCCAGCAGCCGAACCCCACATATCTCTGGAAACACCATATATTTT.